This T cell receptor (beta chain) was recorded in a study of CD8+ T cells in alopecia areata. The germline gives CDR1 SGHTA, CDR2 FQGNSA. This CDR3 is built from 16 residues. The V and J ends lost 1 base and 3 bases respectively, with 10 bases between them. General study points: Scalp samples also yield sequences of resident alphabeta T cells from normal skin.

cDNA serving as the sequencing template came from extracted, reverse transcribed RNA. The data were produced by immunoSEQ multiplex PCR, yet TCRdb's version contains in-frame clones alone and is incomplete. The sample includes 150,000 or so clones, approximately 50% of them seen just once. Notes on this clone: Its cognate antigen is unknown.

Specimen: CD4+ T cells sorted from blood. The rearrangement joins TRBV7-2 to TRBJ2-6; D is uncertain. The receptor was isolated from a human donor with alopecia areata. The CDR3 DNA is TGTGCCAGCAGCTTAGAATCCGGGCGTGGGGCCAACGTCCTGACTTTC. Translated: CASSLESGRGANVLTF.